The present T cell receptor beta chain was sequenced within a study of regulatory T cells in long-lasting Graves disease. The sample's time point: newly diagnosed GD, antithyroid drugs for less than 3 months. RNA from PBMCs was the source of the TCR library. On this clonotype itself: Its antigen is undetermined. A much larger clone sits a single nucleotide away, making a read error possible.

The germline CDR1 and CDR2 sequences are SGHTA and FQGNSA. The CDR3 runs to 15 residues. General observations from the study: Newly diagnosed patients shared 1,000 or so public clonotypes; persistent patients shared more than 2,500.

Relying on iRepertoire HTBI primers and Arm-PCR of CDR3 regions, the team built TCR beta libraries. TCRdb reprocessed the multiplex PCR reads with MiXCR, giving one entry per CDR3 protein. The sample holds 450,000 to 600,000 distinct CDR3 sequences; roughly 14% are singletons and the top ten take more than 8.5%. This sample also belongs to another study, concerning T cells in Graves' hyperthyroidism and ophthalmopathy. As that report states: With the HTBI primer set, the TCR CDR3 went through a first round of RT-PCR.

The material was peripheral blood mononuclear cells (PBMCs), obtained at new diagnosis, from a patient treated with antithyroid drugs. This TCR came from a man aged 25-40 years with Graves disease. The gene calls are TRBV7-2 and TRBJ1-2; TRBD1 matches at 7 bases. The CDR3 DNA reads TGTGTCAGCAGTCGCCCGACAGGGAGGAATTATGGCTACACCTTC. Translated, it gives CVSSRPTGRNYGYTF.